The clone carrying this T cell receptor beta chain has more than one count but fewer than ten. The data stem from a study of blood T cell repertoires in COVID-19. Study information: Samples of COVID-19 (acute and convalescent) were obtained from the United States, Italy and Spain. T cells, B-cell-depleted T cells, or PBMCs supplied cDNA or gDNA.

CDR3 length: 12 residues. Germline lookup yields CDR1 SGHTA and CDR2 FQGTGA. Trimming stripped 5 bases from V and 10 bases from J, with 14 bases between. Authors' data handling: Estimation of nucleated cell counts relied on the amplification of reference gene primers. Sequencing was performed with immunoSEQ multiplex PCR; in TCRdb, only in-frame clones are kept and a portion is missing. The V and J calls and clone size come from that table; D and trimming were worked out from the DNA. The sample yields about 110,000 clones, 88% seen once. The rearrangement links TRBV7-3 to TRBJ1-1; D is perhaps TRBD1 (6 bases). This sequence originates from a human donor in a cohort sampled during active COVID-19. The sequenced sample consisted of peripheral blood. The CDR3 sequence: CASSPPQGRAFF. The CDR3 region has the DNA TGTGCCAGCAGCCCCCCACAGGGAAGAGCTTTCTTT. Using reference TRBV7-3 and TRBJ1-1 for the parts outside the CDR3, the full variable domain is GAGVSQTPSNKVTEKGKYVELRCDPISGHTALYWYRQSLGQGPEFLIYFQGTGAADDSGLPNDRFFAVRPEGSVSTLKIQRTERGDSAVYLCASSPPQGRAFFGQGTRLTVV.